This TCR beta chain was found in a study of T cell repertoires and HLA-DP antigens. Of note for this clone: Antigen unknown.

TCRdb keeps only in-frame clones here, not all; method: immunoSEQ multiplex PCR. This table has about 89,000 clones, about nine tenths appearing once. The CDR3 runs to 17 residues. Per germline, CDR1 MNHEY and CDR2 SMNVEV (reference sequence). V dropped 2 bases and J dropped 3; count of bases not matched to a gene: 9. The study's findings and limits: Total CD4+ responders were stimulated by HeLa antigen-presenting cells.

This sequence was found in a man aged 45-60 years in good health and CMV-seronegative. The sequenced sample was CD4+ T cells from PBMCs. This rearrangement joins TRBV27 to TRBJ2-4, with 8 bases that match TRBD2. DNA of the CDR3: TGTGCCAGCAGTTTAATCGGTATCGGGGGGGACAAAAACATTCAGTACTTC. Translated, it gives CASSLIGIGGDKNIQYF.